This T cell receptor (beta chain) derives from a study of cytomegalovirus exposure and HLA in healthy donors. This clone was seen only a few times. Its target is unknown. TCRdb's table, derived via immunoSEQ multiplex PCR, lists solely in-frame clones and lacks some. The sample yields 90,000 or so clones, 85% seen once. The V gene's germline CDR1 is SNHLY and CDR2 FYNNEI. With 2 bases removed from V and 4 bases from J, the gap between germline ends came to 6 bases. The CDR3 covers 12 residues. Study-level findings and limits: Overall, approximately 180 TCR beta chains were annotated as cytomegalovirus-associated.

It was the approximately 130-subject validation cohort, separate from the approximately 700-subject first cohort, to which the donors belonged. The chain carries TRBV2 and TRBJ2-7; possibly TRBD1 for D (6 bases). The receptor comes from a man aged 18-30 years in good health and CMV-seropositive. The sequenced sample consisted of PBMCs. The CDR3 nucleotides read TGTGCCAGCAGTGAACAGGGGTACGAGCAGTACGTC. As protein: CASSEQGYEQYV.